The 29 T cell receptor beta chains in this list originate from one sample, sequenced in a study of OX40 agonist ivuxolimab in advanced cancers. Libraries were prepared by immunoSEQ multiplex PCR; TCRdb keeps only in-frame clonotypes and omits some of them. This sample has some 16,000 clones, with around 82% found just once. The source material was CD4+ or CD8+ T cells sorted from blood, sampled in a trial of the OX40 agonist ivuxolimab. These receptors originate from an adult with an advanced solid tumor such as melanoma, head and neck, liver or kidney cancer.

The chain uses TRBV18 and TRBJ2-5; 7 positions agree with TRBD2. CDR1 and CDR2 from the germline V gene are KGHSH and LQKENI. V trimming: 6 bases; J trimming: 2 bases; junction bases outside the gene matches: 12. The CDR3 extends over 16 amino acids. In nucleotides, the CDR3 is TGTGCCAGCTCGCCAATAGCGGGCGATTTACAAGAGACCCAGTACTTC. The encoded protein is CASSPIAGDLQETQYF.

This clone has a single count. The chain recombines TRBV28 with TRBJ2-1; D might be TRBD2 (5 bases). The CDR3 extends over 15 amino acids. From germline, CDR1 is MDHEN and CDR2 SYDVKM. Trimming cost V 5 bases and J 6 bases, with 17 bases left between them. CDR3 protein: CASSRRGTSFNEQFF. The CDR3 DNA sequence: TGTGCCAGCAGTCGCCGAGGAACTAGTTTCAATGAGCAGTTCTTC. Together with reference TRBV28 and TRBJ2-1, the CDR3 gives the full variable domain: DVKVTQSSRYLVKRTGEKVFLECVQDMDHENMFWYRQDPGLGLRLIYFSYDVKMKEKGDIPEGYSVSREKKERFSLILESASTNQTSMYLCASSRRGTSFNEQFFGPGTRLTVL.

The chain has TRBV27 and TRBJ1-6; D uncertain. V lost 3 bases to trimming and J lost 7 bases, with 10 bases between them. Germline V gene sequence: CDR1 MNHEY, CDR2 SMNVEV (reference sequence). The CDR3 is 14 amino acids. The CDR3 DNA sequence: TGTGCCAGCAGTTTGGGCCTAAAAAATTCACCCCTCCACTTT. It yields the protein CASSLGLKNSPLHF.

The chain carries TRBV30 and TRBJ2-7; 9 nucleotides agree with TRBD1. This CDR3 has 12 amino acids. CDR1 and CDR2 (germline): GTSNPN, SVGIG (reference sequence). Germline trimming cut 5 bases from V and 5 bases from J; bases unmatched to any gene: 4. The CDR3 loop reads CAWGTGKHEQYF. The CDR3 region has the DNA TGTGCCTGGGGGACAGGGAAACACGAGCAGTACTTC.

The CDR3 sequence: CASSPALGNEQFF. In nucleotides, the CDR3 is TGTGCCAGCTCACCAGCCCTTGGGAATGAGCAGTTCTTC. This chain joins TRBV18 and TRBJ2-1; D unresolved. CDR1 and CDR2 (germline): KGHSH, LQKENI. The V gene lost 2 bases and the J gene lost 7 bases, with 9 bases spanning the gap. The CDR3 runs to 13 residues.

The chain carries TRBV7-9 and TRBJ1-6; D unresolved. V shed 4 bases and J shed 6 bases, with 13 bases lying between them. Looked up from germline, CDR1 is SEHNR and CDR2 is FQNEAQ (reference sequence). This CDR3 contains 15 residues. DNA for the CDR3: TGTGCCAGCAGCTCCCTGCCGGGCTCTAATTCACCCCTCCACTTT. It codes for CASSSLPGSNSPLHF.

The chain couples TRBV7-9 to TRBJ2-7; D not resolved. Germline CDR1 and CDR2: SEHNR and FQNEAQ (reference sequence). V shed 3 bases and J shed 3 bases, with 18 bases lying between them. The CDR3 loop spans 16 amino acids. The CDR3 DNA reads TGTGCCAGCAGCTTGCGGCTCGGCGGCCTGGTCTACGAGCAGTACTTC. The encoded protein is CASSLRLGGLVYEQYF.

The rearrangement uses TRBV19 and TRBJ2-3; no clear D. This CDR3 is built from 12 residues. CDR1 and CDR2 from the germline V gene are LNHDA and SQIVND (reference sequence). V was clipped by 7 bases and J by 2 bases, with 7 bases between them. The CDR3 sequence: CASTSFTDTQYF. CDR3 sequence (DNA): TGTGCCAGTACTAGTTTCACAGATACGCAGTATTTT.

The J gene is TRBJ2-6, the V gene TRBV5-1; tentative D call: TRBD1 (5 bases). This CDR3 spans 17 amino acids. Trimming removed 1 base from V and 0 bases from J, with 11 bases in between. CDR1 and CDR2 (germline): SGHRS, YFSETQ. In nucleotides, the CDR3 is TGCGCCAGCAGCTTGCAGGGAACGAGCTCTGGGGCCAACGTCCTGACTTTC. It is translated as CASSLQGTSSGANVLTF.

The chain uses TRBV14 and TRBJ2-7; the D gene could be TRBD1 or TRBD2 (5 bases each). In germline, CDR1 is SGHDN, CDR2 FVKESK. Trimming left V 3 bases short and J 5 bases short, with 11 bases between. The length of the CDR3 is 13 residues. CDR3 sequence (DNA): TGTGCCAGCAGCCAGGACGGGACCAACGAGCAGTACTTC. Protein: CASSQDGTNEQYF.

The rearrangement links TRBV27 to TRBJ2-5, with a weak D call TRBD1 (5 bases). The CDR3 has 18 residues. Trimming shortened V by 5 bases and J by 1 base, and 23 bases separated the two germline ends. Germline values: CDR1 MNHEY, CDR2 SMNVEV (reference sequence). The CDR3 DNA reads as TGTGCCAGCAGTCCAACAGGTTATAACCGACAGCCCCAAGAGACCCAGTACTTC. Translated: CASSPTGYNRQPQETQYF.

This clone occurred a few times. This sequence joins TRBV5-1 and TRBJ1-5; D is unresolved. Deletions cut 0 bases from V and 3 bases from J, with 4 bases between. This CDR3 spans 13 amino acids. Per germline, CDR1 SGHRS and CDR2 YFSETQ. In nucleotides, the CDR3 is TGCGCCAGCAGCTTGGACAACAATCAGCCCCAGCATTTT. Protein product: CASSLDNNQPQHF.

The chain uses TRBV27 and TRBJ2-2; D unclear. Germline CDR1 MNHEY, CDR2 SMNVEV (reference sequence). This CDR3 has 14 amino acids. The V gene lost 3 bases and the J gene lost 3 bases, with 8 bases spanning the gap. CDR3 DNA: TGTGCCAGCAGTTTGTCAGGATACACCGGGGAGCTGTTTTTT. Translated, it gives CASSLSGYTGELFF.

The chain combines TRBV6-5 with TRBJ2-3; D unresolved. Germline-derived CDR1 and CDR2 are MNHEY and SVGAGI. Trimming removed 0 bases at V and 5 bases at J, with 6 bases between. The CDR3 runs to 13 residues. CDR3 bases: TGTGCCAGCAGTTACTCGATTATAGATACGCAGTATTTT. It translates to CASSYSIIDTQYF.

This clone has only one observation. The rearrangement joins TRBV6-1 to TRBJ2-2; 7 positions match TRBD2. V gave up 0 bases and J gave up 7 bases; unmatched junction bases: 14. CDR1 and CDR2 from the germline V gene are MNHNS and SASEGT. CDR3 size: 18 residues. CDR3 amino acids: CASSEAWISLGRVGELFF. CDR3 coding DNA: TGTGCCAGCAGTGAAGCGTGGATATCTCTAGGGAGGGTCGGGGAGCTGTTTTTT.

V and J are TRBV28 and TRBJ2-2, with 12 bases aligning to TRBD1. The germline V gene encodes CDR1 MDHEN and CDR2 SYDVKM. The ends lost 5 bases at V and 7 bases at J; junction bases unmatched: 8. This CDR3 is built from 16 residues. The CDR3 DNA follows: TGTGCCAGCAGTCCGGGGGACAGGGGGCTTGGCGGGGAGCTGTTTTTT. Translated, it gives CASSPGDRGLGGELFF.

The V and J genes are TRBV2 and TRBJ2-7; D possibly uses TRBD1 or TRBD2 (5 bases each). This CDR3 region has 13 residues. Germline CDR1 is SNHLY and CDR2 is FYNNEI. The V and J ends lost 3 bases and 3 bases respectively, with 9 bases between them. The CDR3 loop reads CASSDMGDYEQYF. In DNA form, the CDR3 reads TGTGCCAGCAGTGATATGGGGGACTACGAGCAGTACTTC.

The rearrangement uses TRBV30 and TRBJ2-2; 11 bases are shared with TRBD2. This CDR3 contains 17 residues. The germline gives CDR1 GTSNPN, CDR2 SVGIG (reference sequence). With 1 base clipped from V and 5 bases from J, the junction kept 9 bases outside the gene matches. The CDR3 protein is CAWSGSSGRNMTGELFF. DNA for the CDR3: TGTGCCTGGAGTGGATCTAGCGGGAGGAATATGACCGGGGAGCTGTTTTTT.

This clone is a singleton in its sample. This chain uses TRBV4-3 with TRBJ2-5, with D perhaps matching TRBD1 (6 bases). Germline loops: CDR1 LGHNA, CDR2 YSLEER. The V end was cut by 2 bases, the J end by 5 bases, with 6 bases between. The CDR3 spans 12 residues. The CDR3 DNA is TGCGCCAGCAGCCAAACAGGGGAGACCCAGTACTTC. Translated, it gives CASSQTGETQYF.

This clone was seen a single time. V and J are TRBV28 and TRBJ2-7; possibly TRBD1 or TRBD2 for D (7 bases each). V gave up 7 bases and J gave up 5 bases, with 21 bases separating them. The CDR3 spans 15 residues. CDR1 and CDR2 from the germline V gene are MDHEN and SYDVKM. The CDR3: CASTPGGRGAHEQYF. The CDR3 bases are TGTGCCAGCACCCCGGGGGGCAGGGGGGCCCACGAGCAGTACTTC.

In this sample, this clone turned up a few times. The chain joins TRBV5-1 to TRBJ2-7; 11 bases are shared with TRBD2. This CDR3 is built from 17 residues. Germline lookup yields CDR1 SGHRS and CDR2 YFSETQ. V shed 0 bases and J 5 bases; nucleotides not matched to a gene: 10. The DNA for the CDR3 is TGCGCCAGCAGCTTGGGAGTAGCGGGAGGGCCTTTAAACGAGCAGTACTTC. Translation gives CASSLGVAGGPLNEQYF.

The chain employs TRBV5-1 and TRBJ2-3; 8 bases line up with TRBD1. Trimming removed 4 bases from V and 4 bases from J; junction bases left unmatched: 8. The CDR3 totals 15 residues. Germline values: CDR1 SGHRS, CDR2 YFSETQ. CDR3 DNA: TGCGCCAGCAGCCTAAGACAGGGGTTGTCAGATACGCAGTATTTT. Protein sequence: CASSLRQGLSDTQYF.

This clone was recorded a few times. The V gene is TRBV6-5, the J gene TRBJ2-3, with 11 nucleotides matching TRBD1. The CDR3 runs 15 residues. The V gene's germline CDR1 is MNHEY and CDR2 SVGAGI. Germline trimming cut 6 bases from V and 3 bases from J; bases unmatched to any gene: 5. The CDR3 DNA follows: TGTGCCAGCAGAGGACAGGGGGCAAGGACAGATACGCAGTATTTT. Translated, it gives CASRGQGARTDTQYF.

The chain joins TRBV11-2 to TRBJ1-4; a weak D match, TRBD1 (6 bases). The germline V and J ends were trimmed by 1 base and 4 bases, with 10 bases remaining between them. Looked up from germline, CDR1 is SGHAT and CDR2 is FQNNGV. The CDR3 sequence is 15 residues long. The CDR3 nucleotides are TGTGCCAGCAGCTTAGCACAGGGTGGTAATGAAAAACTGTTTTTT. This sequence encodes CASSLAQGGNEKLFF.

The V and J genes are TRBV7-3 and TRBJ2-3; D remains ambiguous. CDR3 size: 16 residues. The ends were cut back, 5 bases at V and 0 bases at J, with 15 bases in the middle. CDR1 SGHTA and CDR2 FQGTGA come from the germline V gene. CDR3 DNA sequence: TGTGCCAGCAGCCAGGCGCTGAGTGGGAGCACAGATACGCAGTATTTT. Translating gives CASSQALSGSTDTQYF.

The gene calls are TRBV6-1 and TRBJ2-7, with 11 bases matching TRBD2. Trimming took 1 base from V and 3 from J; bases not matched to a gene: 5. The CDR3 has 16 amino acids. Germline V gene data show CDR1 as MNHNS and CDR2 as SASEGT. Written as DNA, the CDR3 is TGTGCCAGCAGTGAAGAGGGACTAGCGGAGTACTACGAGCAGTACTTC. Translation: CASSEEGLAEYYEQYF.

V gene TRBV28 combines with J gene TRBJ2-1, with a weak D call TRBD2 (6 bases). Germline V gives CDR1 MDHEN, CDR2 SYDVKM. V was trimmed by 8 bases and J by 0 bases, leaving 17 bases between them. The CDR3 consists of 16 residues. The CDR3 coding sequence is TGTGCCAGCTCCTCCCAACTCGGGGGCTCCTACAATGAGCAGTTCTTC. Protein sequence: CASSSQLGGSYNEQFF.

The V call is TRBV18, the J call TRBJ2-1; 9 bases are shared with TRBD1. The CDR3 runs 17 residues. The ends lost 5 bases at V and 4 bases at J; junction bases unmatched: 12. CDR1 and CDR2 (germline): KGHSH, LQKENI. DNA of the CDR3: TGTGCCAGCTCAACCCGCCAGCAGACAGGGGGGTACAATGAGCAGTTCTTC. Translated: CASSTRQQTGGYNEQFF.

The chain has TRBV21-1 and TRBJ2-5; the table's D call TRBD2 went unverified against the DNA. TRBV21-1 counts as a pseudogene. The CDR3 extends over 19 amino acids. The chain's CDR3 is CASSIPGTSGRFGEETQYF. Here the CDR3 DNA reads TGTGCCAGCAGCATCCCCGGGACTAGCGGGAGATTTGGGGAAGAGACCCAGTACTTC.